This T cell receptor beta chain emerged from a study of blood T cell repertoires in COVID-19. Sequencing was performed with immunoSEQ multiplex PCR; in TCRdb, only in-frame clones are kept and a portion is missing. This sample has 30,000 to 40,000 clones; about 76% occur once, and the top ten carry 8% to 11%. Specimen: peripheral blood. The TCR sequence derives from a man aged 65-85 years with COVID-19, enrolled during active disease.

The CDR3 DNA is TGTGCCAGCCGGGGACAGACCCGAACCTACGAGCAGTACTTC. Translation gives CASRGQTRTYEQYF. The rearrangement links TRBV28 to TRBJ2-7; 7 bases are shared with TRBD1. The CDR3 runs to 14 residues. Germline lookup yields CDR1 MDHEN and CDR2 SYDVKM. The trim removed 8 bases at V and 2 bases at J, leaving 9 bases unmatched.